In this sample, the clone carrying this TCR beta chain turned up a few times. This record belongs to a study of shared clonotypes between healthy human individuals. Study overall: Aged between 18 and 49, the donors were two women and a few men.

Germline CDR1 reads SGHNT; CDR2 reads YYREEE (reference sequence). The V end was cut by 0 bases, the J end by 7 bases, with 14 bases between. This CDR3 comprises 14 residues. Authors' analysis steps: Junction-only sequences produced by ImmunoSEQ had no quality scores, so filtering differed. The table came from immunoSEQ multiplex PCR; TCRdb's copy has only in-frame clones and leaves some out. V and J calls and clone size are copied from that table; D and trimming were computed from the DNA. The profile covers hundreds of thousands of clones, with roughly 79% appearing a single time and around 12% taken by the ten largest.

The genes are TRBV5-4 and TRBJ2-7; D is possibly TRBD1 or TRBD2 (5 bases each). The clonotype comes from a woman aged 40 to 50 in good health. Some clones in this sample may be carry-over from other donors' samples. The source material was PBMCs. The CDR3 bases are TGTGCCAGCAGCTTGGTCGGGGCTTACTCTGAGCAGTACTTC. Translation: CASSLVGAYSEQYF.